One sample yielded the 28 T cell receptor beta chains listed below, sequenced in a study of breast tumors, draining lymph nodes, adjacent tissues. Via MiXCR, TCRdb re-called the multiplex PCR reads, giving one row per CDR3 protein. The table includes about 180,000 distinct CDR3 sequences, 25% to 40% detected once. Breast cancer patients provided tissue from their axillary draining lymph nodes. Sequenced material: axillary lymph node tissue. These TCRs come from a female donor with breast cancer. Some clones in this sample may be carry-over from other donors' samples.

V is TRBV19 and J is TRBJ2-4; possibly TRBD2 for D (5 bases). The CDR3 has 15 residues. The germline CDR1 and CDR2 sequences are LNHDA and SQIVND (reference sequence). The V gene lost 10 bases and the J gene lost 0 bases, with 16 bases spanning the gap. The CDR3 loop is CATQGSVLAKNIQYF. The CDR3 DNA follows: TGTGCCACCCAAGGGAGTGTTCTAGCCAAAAACATTCAGTACTTC.

In this sample, this clonotype turned up many times. The J gene is TRBJ1-2, the V gene TRBV7-9, with TRBD1 as a possible D gene (6 bases). Germline assignment: CDR1 SEHNR and CDR2 FQNEAQ (reference sequence). Trimming cost V 5 bases and J 8 bases, with 12 bases left between them. The CDR3 extends over 12 amino acids. The CDR3 nucleotides read TGTGCCAGCAGCAGGGACAAGCGCGGCTACACCTTC. Translation: CASSRDKRGYTF.

This clonotype occurred many times. The chain combines TRBV28 with TRBJ1-2; weak D call: TRBD1 (6 bases). V was cut by 4 bases and J by 3 bases, with 9 bases left in between. Germline assignment: CDR1 MDHEN and CDR2 SYDVKM. This CDR3 spans 13 amino acids. DNA for the CDR3: TGTGCCAGCAGTTCAGGGGATTACTATGGCTACACCTTC. It yields the protein CASSSGDYYGYTF.

The chain is built from TRBV19 and TRBJ1-5; D not certain. The CDR3 sequence is 13 residues long. V lost 3 bases to trimming and J lost 3 bases, with 6 bases between them. Germline CDR1 reads LNHDA; CDR2 reads SQIVND (reference sequence). Here the CDR3 reads CASSIVHNQPQHF. The CDR3 DNA reads TGTGCCAGTAGTATTGTCCACAATCAGCCCCAGCATTTT.

V gene TRBV5-4 combines with J gene TRBJ1-1, with D possibly being TRBD1 (5 bases). V lost 1 base and J lost 5, with 21 bases in between. This CDR3 has 17 amino acids. Germline-derived CDR1 and CDR2 are SGHNT and YYREEE (reference sequence). CDR3 bases: TGTGCCAGCAGCTTGCTCCTATCTTGGGGGAAAAGGACTGAAGCTTTCTTT. Protein product: CASSLLLSWGKRTEAFF.

This clonotype was seen repeatedly, ten times or more. The J gene is TRBJ2-2, the V gene TRBV4-1; D possibly corresponds to TRBD2 (6 bases). CDR3 size: 13 residues. CDR1 and CDR2 (germline): MGHRA, YSYEKL. The V gene lost 6 bases and the J gene lost 6 bases, with 11 bases spanning the gap. The CDR3 DNA reads TGCGCCAGCAGGGGAGGAGTTCCCGGGGAGCTGTTTTTT. Translation: CASRGGVPGELFF.

This clonotype occurred many times. V and J are TRBV7-2 and TRBJ2-7; 7 bases match TRBD2. Trimming removed 7 bases from V and 2 bases from J; junction bases left unmatched: 2. Per germline, CDR1 SGHTA and CDR2 FQGNSA. The CDR3 extends over 12 amino acids. The CDR3 sequence: CASNAGAYEQYF. For the CDR3, the DNA is TGTGCCAGCAATGCGGGGGCCTACGAGCAGTACTTC.

This clonotype was found many times. V is TRBV6-2 or TRBV6-3 and J is TRBJ2-7; 11 bases fit TRBD1. This CDR3 spans 15 amino acids. V gave up 5 bases and J gave up 3 bases; unmatched junction bases: 6. Germline V gene sequence: CDR1 MNHEY, CDR2 SVGEGT. In DNA form, the CDR3 reads TGTGCCAGCAGTCCCTTGGACAGGGGGCTCTACGAGCAGTACTTC. Encoded protein: CASSPLDRGLYEQYF.

Concerning this clonotype itself: This may be a read error: a much more frequent sequence differs by one nucleotide. The chain is built from TRBV6-5 and TRBJ2-3; D is undetermined. The CDR3 contains 14 residues. The germline V gene encodes CDR1 MNHEY and CDR2 SVGAGI. The CDR3 DNA is TGTACCAGCAGTCCCCTGACAATAACAGATACGCAGTATTTT. As protein: CTSSPLTITDTQYF.

The chain couples TRBV5-1 to TRBJ2-3, with 7 nucleotides matching TRBD1. The germline gives CDR1 SGHRS, CDR2 YFSETQ. This CDR3 has 15 amino acids. With 2 bases clipped from V and 0 bases from J, the junction kept 3 bases outside the gene matches. CDR3 DNA sequence: TGCGCCAGCAGCTTCGACAGGGCAAGCACAGATACGCAGTATTTT. Translating it yields CASSFDRASTDTQYF.

This chain joins TRBV2 and TRBJ1-6, with 7 bases that match TRBD1. J was trimmed by 9 bases and V by 5 bases; bases with no gene match: 4. Germline V gives CDR1 SNHLY, CDR2 FYNNEI. This CDR3 has 13 amino acids. CDR3 sequence reads: CASSSTGASPLHF. CDR3 nucleotide sequence: TGTGCCAGCAGTTCCACAGGGGCTTCACCCCTCCACTTT.

This clonotype was seen at least ten times. CDR3 sequence reads: CASTLLGAPVNYGYTF. Here the CDR3 DNA reads TGTGCCAGCACCCTCCTCGGGGCCCCGGTGAACTATGGCTACACCTTC. V gene TRBV2 combines with J gene TRBJ1-2; a weak D match, TRBD1 (5 bases). The CDR3 is 16 amino acids. The germline V gene has CDR1 SNHLY and CDR2 FYNNEI. Trimming stripped 7 bases from V and 2 bases from J, with 20 bases between.

Turning to this clonotype: A clone one base away is much larger, so this may be a read error. The chain is built from TRBV19 and TRBJ1-5; D possibly corresponds to TRBD1 (6 bases). V dropped 7 bases and J dropped 2 bases, with 24 bases sitting between them. The CDR3 is made up of 18 amino acids. Germline-derived CDR1 and CDR2 are LNHDA and SQIVND (reference sequence). The CDR3 loop reads CASIPFAGGLNGNQPQHF. The DNA of the CDR3 is TGTGCCAGTATCCCCTTTGCGGGGGGGCTCAATGGCAATCAGCCCCAGCATTTT.

This clonotype occurred many times. A clone one base away is much larger, so this may be a read error. The chain links TRBV20-1 to TRBJ2-3; TRBD2 is a possible D gene (5 bases). Looked up from germline, CDR1 is DFQATT and CDR2 is SNEGSKA (reference sequence). Trimming removed 4 bases at V and 5 bases at J, with 22 bases between. This CDR3 is 16 amino acids long. CDR3 sequence reads: CSATLRRSVSLDTQYF. The CDR3, as DNA: TGCAGTGCTACCCTTCGGAGGAGCGTATCCCTAGATACGCAGTATTTT.

The sample holds many counts of this clonotype. The CDR3 here is CSARDRASQQPQHF. CDR3 DNA sequence: TGCAGTGCTAGAGATAGGGCGTCCCAACAGCCCCAGCATTTT. This chain connects TRBV20-1 to TRBJ1-5; D gene uncertain. CDR1 is DFQATT and CDR2 is SNEGSKA in the germline V gene (reference sequence). Trimming left V 0 bases short and J 7 bases short, with 13 bases between. CDR3 length equals 14 residues.

At least ten counts were recorded for this clonotype. CDR3 in DNA: TGCAGTGTCACAGGGTTAAACGAGCAGTACTTC. Translation: CSVTGLNEQYF. The genes are TRBV20-1 and TRBJ2-7; D possibly corresponds to TRBD1 (6 bases). Germline CDR1 DFQATT, CDR2 SNEGSKA (reference sequence). This CDR3 is built from 11 residues. Trimming took 7 bases from V and 5 from J, leaving 12 bases between them.

CDR3 protein: CASSQGVELAGGYSYEQYF. The CDR3 region has the DNA TGTGCCAGCAGCCAAGGGGTCGAACTAGCGGGAGGGTACTCCTACGAGCAGTACTTC. The chain carries TRBV4-2 and TRBJ2-7, with 13 bases lining up with TRBD2. The germline V gene has CDR1 LGHNA and CDR2 YNFKEQ. The CDR3 is made up of 19 amino acids. V was pared by 1 base and J by 0 bases, with 9 bases of the junction left unmatched.

This sequence joins TRBV28 and TRBJ2-1; a weak D match, TRBD1 (6 bases). In germline, CDR1 is MDHEN, CDR2 SYDVKM. CDR3 length equals 16 residues. Trimming removed 3 bases from V and 5 bases from J, with 17 bases in between. This CDR3 reads CASSLAGAAPDNEQFF. CDR3 coding DNA: TGTGCCAGCAGTTTGGCAGGGGCGGCCCCAGACAATGAGCAGTTCTTC.

This clonotype was counted between two and nine times. A much larger clone lies a single base off, so this may be a read error. The chain has TRBV9 and TRBJ2-1, with 10 bases fitting TRBD1. Germline CDR1 reads SGDLS; CDR2 reads YYNGEE. This CDR3 contains 13 residues. CDR3 loop: CASGTGDYNGQFF. The CDR3 DNA follows: TGTGCCAGCGGGACAGGGGACTACAATGGGCAGTTCTTC.

On this clonotype itself: One end of the junction varies from germline; a read error may be responsible. This rearrangement joins TRBV5-4 to TRBJ2-1, with D possibly TRBD2 on 6 matching bases. CDR1 is SGHNT and CDR2 is YYREEE in the germline V gene (reference sequence). The CDR3 runs to 16 residues. In DNA form, the CDR3 reads TGCGCCAGCAGCCAAGATGGTTGGGGGGCCTACAATGAGCAGTTCTTC. Residues: CASSQDGWGAYNEQFF.

As for this clonotype: A much larger clonotype is one base distant, so this may be a read error. The chain is built from TRBV25-1 and TRBJ1-5, with D possibly TRBD1 on 6 matching bases. Germline CDR1 MGHDK, CDR2 SYGVNS. CDR3 size: 14 residues. The CDR3 region is CASSRKRDNLPQHF. In DNA form, the CDR3 reads TGTGCCAGCTCCCGGAAACGGGACAATCTGCCCCAGCATTTT.

This clonotype was counted at least ten times. V is TRBV27 and J is TRBJ1-2, with unresolved D. Germline CDR1 reads MNHEY; CDR2 reads SMNVEV (reference sequence). The CDR3 runs to 15 residues. Between the trimmed V and J ends, which lost 2 bases and 2 bases, there was a span of 12 bases. The DNA for the CDR3 is TGTGCCAGCAGTTTACGAGGGTTTTCAAACTATGGCTACACCTTC. Its protein is CASSLRGFSNYGYTF.

The chain combines TRBV19 with TRBJ1-2; perhaps TRBD1 as D (6 bases). CDR3 length: 16 residues. CDR1 is LNHDA and CDR2 is SQIVND in the germline V gene (reference sequence). Trimming took off 5 bases at V and 0 bases at J, with 16 bases between the two ends. Written as DNA, the CDR3 is TGTGCCAGTAGTTCGGGCAGGGGAGTCTCTAACTATGGCTACACCTTC. Amino acids: CASSSGRGVSNYGYTF. The full variable domain, with the rest looked up from reference TRBV19 and TRBJ1-2, is DGGITQSPKYLFRKEGQNVTLSCEQNLNHDAMYWYRQDPGQGLRLIYYSQIVNDFQKGDIAEGYSVSREKKESFPLTVTSAQKNPTAFYLCASSSGRGVSNYGYTFGSGTRLTVV.

Only one count was recorded for this clonotype. This chain links TRBV5-1 with TRBJ1-6; 8 bases map to TRBD1. The CDR3 has 13 residues. Germline CDR1 SGHRS, CDR2 YFSETQ. Unmatched junction bases numbered 4, after V lost 4 bases and J lost 10 bases. CDR3 loop: CASSVQGDSPLHF. Written as DNA, the CDR3 is TGCGCCAGCAGCGTACAGGGGGACTCACCCCTCCACTTT.

This clonotype has ten or more counts. V gene TRBV7-9 combines with J gene TRBJ2-5, with D perhaps TRBD2 (6 bases). Germline-derived CDR1 and CDR2 are SEHNR and FQNEAQ (reference sequence). The V end lost 5 bases, the J end lost 3 bases, and 16 bases lay between the germline ends. CDR3 length: 15 residues. CDR3 in amino acids: CASSPGGFSKETQYF. The DNA of the CDR3 is TGTGCCAGCAGCCCCGGGGGTTTCTCAAAAGAGACCCAGTACTTC.

This clonotype came up many times. A much larger clone lies a single base off, so this may be a read error. V usage is TRBV12-3 or TRBV12-4 and J usage is TRBJ1-6; a possible D gene is TRBD1 (5 bases). This CDR3 is built from 15 residues. The V end was cut by 3 bases, the J end by 6 bases, with 12 bases between. The CDR3 region is CASSFAGTVNSPLHF. As DNA, the CDR3 is TGTGCCAGCAGTTTCGCGGGGACTGTTAATTCACCCCTCCACTTT.

The table lists this clonotype with many counts. The J gene is TRBJ1-3, the V gene TRBV28; D remains unclear. The CDR3 has 14 amino acids. Trimming removed 6 bases at V and 0 bases at J, with 9 bases between. CDR1 MDHEN and CDR2 SYDVKM come from the germline V gene. The CDR3 is CASSGPSSGNTIYF. The DNA of the CDR3 is TGTGCCAGCAGCGGACCGAGCTCTGGAAACACCATATATTTT.

This clonotype was seen at least ten times. A much larger clone sits a single nucleotide away, making a read error possible. V usage is TRBV20-1 and J usage is TRBJ2-7; possibly TRBD2 for D (5 bases). V gave up 4 bases and J gave up 6 bases, with 19 bases separating them. The CDR3 is 14 amino acids. Germline V lookup: CDR1 DFQATT, CDR2 SNEGSKA (reference sequence). In DNA form, the CDR3 reads TGCAGTGCTAAGCGGTCTGAGGCCAACTCCGAGCAGTACTTC. Amino acid sequence: CSAKRSEANSEQYF.